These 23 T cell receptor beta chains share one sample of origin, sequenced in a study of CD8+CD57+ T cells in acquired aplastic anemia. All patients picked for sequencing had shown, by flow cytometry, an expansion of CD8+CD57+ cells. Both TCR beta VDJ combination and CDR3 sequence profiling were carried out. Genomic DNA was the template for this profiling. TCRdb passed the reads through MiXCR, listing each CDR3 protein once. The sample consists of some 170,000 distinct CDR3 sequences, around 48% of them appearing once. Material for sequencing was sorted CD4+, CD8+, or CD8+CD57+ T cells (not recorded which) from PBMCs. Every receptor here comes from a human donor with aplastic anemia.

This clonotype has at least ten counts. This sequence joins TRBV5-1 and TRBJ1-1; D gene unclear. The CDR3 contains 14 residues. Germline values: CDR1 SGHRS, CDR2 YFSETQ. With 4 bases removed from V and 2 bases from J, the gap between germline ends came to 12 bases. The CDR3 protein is CASSLRTGNTEAFF. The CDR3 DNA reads TGCGCCAGCAGCCTTCGGACGGGAAACACTGAAGCTTTCTTT.

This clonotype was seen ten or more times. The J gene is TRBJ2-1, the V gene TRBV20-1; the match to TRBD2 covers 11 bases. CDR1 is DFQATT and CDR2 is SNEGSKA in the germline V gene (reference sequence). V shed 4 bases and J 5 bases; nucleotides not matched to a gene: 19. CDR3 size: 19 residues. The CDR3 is CSAKIGTSGGIFRHNEQFF. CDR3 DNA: TGCAGTGCTAAAATCGGGACTAGCGGAGGGATCTTCAGGCACAATGAGCAGTTCTTC.

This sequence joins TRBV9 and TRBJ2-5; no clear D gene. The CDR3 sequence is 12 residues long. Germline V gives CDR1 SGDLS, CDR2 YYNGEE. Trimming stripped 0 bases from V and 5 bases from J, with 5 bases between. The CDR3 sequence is CASSVVGETQYF. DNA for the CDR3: TGTGCCAGCAGCGTAGTCGGGGAGACCCAGTACTTC. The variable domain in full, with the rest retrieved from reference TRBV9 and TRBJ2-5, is DSGVTQTPKHLITATGQRVTLRCSPRSGDLSVYWYQQSLDQGLQFLIQYYNGEERAKGNILERFSAQQFPDLHSELNLSSLELGDSALYFCASSVVGETQYFGPGTRLLVL.

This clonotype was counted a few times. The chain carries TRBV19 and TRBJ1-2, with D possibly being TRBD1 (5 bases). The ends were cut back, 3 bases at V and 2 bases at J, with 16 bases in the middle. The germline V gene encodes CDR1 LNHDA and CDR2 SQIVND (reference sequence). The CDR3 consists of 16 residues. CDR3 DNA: TGTGCCAGTAGTATGGGCCAACTCTGGGACAACTATGGCTACACCTTC. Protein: CASSMGQLWDNYGYTF.

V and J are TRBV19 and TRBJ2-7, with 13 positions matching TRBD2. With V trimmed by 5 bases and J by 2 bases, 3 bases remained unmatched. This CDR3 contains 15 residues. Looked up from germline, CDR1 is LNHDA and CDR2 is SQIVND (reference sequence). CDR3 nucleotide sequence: TGTGCCAGTAGTGTGGGGACTAGCGGGACCTACGAGCAGTACTTC. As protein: CASSVGTSGTYEQYF.

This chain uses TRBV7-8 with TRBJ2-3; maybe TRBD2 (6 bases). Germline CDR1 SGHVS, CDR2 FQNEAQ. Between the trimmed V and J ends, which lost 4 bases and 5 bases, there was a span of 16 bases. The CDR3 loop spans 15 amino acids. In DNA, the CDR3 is TGTGCCAGCAGCTCCCGGGGGAGGAGTCAAGATACGCAGTATTTT. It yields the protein CASSSRGRSQDTQYF.

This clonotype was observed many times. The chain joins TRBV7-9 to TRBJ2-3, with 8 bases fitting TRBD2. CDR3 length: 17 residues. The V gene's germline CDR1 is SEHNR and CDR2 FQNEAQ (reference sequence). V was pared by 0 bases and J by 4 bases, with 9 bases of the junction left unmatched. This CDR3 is CASSLALRGVAPDTQYF. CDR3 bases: TGTGCCAGCAGCTTAGCTTTGCGGGGGGTAGCGCCAGATACGCAGTATTTT. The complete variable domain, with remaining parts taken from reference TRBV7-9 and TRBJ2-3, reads DTGVSQNPRHKITKRGQNVTFRCDPISEHNRLYWYRQTLGQGPEFLTYFQNEAQLEKSRLLSDRFSAERPKGSFSTLEIQRTEQGDSAMYLCASSLALRGVAPDTQYFGPGTRLTVL.

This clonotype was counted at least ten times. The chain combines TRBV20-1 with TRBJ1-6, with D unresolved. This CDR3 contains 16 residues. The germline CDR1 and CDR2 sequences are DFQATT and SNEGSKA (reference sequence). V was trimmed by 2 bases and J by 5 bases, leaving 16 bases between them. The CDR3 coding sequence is TGCAGTGCTAGACTTCAAGCGACCGTCGATAATTCACCCCTCCACTTT. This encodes CSARLQATVDNSPLHF.

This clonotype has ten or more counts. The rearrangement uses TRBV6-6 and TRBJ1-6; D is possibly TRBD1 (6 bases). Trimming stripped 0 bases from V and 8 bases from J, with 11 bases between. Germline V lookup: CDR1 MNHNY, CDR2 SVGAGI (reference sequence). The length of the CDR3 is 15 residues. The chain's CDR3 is CASSYSNRGDSPLHF. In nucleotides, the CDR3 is TGTGCCAGCAGTTACTCGAATAGGGGGGATTCACCCCTCCACTTT.

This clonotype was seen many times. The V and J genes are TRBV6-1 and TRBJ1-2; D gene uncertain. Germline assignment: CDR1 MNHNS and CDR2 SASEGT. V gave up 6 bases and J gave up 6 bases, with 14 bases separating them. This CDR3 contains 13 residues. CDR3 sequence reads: CASSPSGYDGYTF. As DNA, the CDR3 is TGTGCCAGCAGCCCGTCCGGGTACGATGGCTACACCTTC.

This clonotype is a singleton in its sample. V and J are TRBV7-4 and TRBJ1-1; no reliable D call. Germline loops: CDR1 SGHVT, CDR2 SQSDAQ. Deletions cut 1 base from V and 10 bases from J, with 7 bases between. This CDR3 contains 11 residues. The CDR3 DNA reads TGTGCCAGCAGCTTAGGGCCGGGAGCTTTCTTT. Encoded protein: CASSLGPGAFF.

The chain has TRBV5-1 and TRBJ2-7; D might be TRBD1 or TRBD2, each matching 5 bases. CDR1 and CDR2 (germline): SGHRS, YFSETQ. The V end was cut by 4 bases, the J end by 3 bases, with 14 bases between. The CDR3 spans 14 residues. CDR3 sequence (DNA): TGCGCCAGCAGCCTCCGGGACGCTGACTACGAGCAGTACTTC. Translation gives CASSLRDADYEQYF.

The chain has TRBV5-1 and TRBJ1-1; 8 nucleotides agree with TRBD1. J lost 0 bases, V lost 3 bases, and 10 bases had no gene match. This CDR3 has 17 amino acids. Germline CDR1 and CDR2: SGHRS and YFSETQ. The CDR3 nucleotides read TGCGCCAGCAGCTCGACGCTCAGGGGGCGCATGAACACTGAAGCTTTCTTT. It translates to CASSSTLRGRMNTEAFF.

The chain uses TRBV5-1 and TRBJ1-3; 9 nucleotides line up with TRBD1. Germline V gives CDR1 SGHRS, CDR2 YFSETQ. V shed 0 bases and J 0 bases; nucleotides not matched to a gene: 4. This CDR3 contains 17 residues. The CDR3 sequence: CASSLVGQGTSGNTIYF. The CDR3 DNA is TGCGCCAGCAGCTTGGTTGGACAGGGGACCTCTGGAAACACCATATATTTT.

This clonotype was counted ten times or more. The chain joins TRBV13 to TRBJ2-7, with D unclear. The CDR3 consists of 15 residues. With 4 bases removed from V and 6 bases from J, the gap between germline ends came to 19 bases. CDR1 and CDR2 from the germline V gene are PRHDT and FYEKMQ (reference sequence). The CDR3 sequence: CASSSRVGGFGEQYF. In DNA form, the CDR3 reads TGTGCCAGCAGCTCCCGAGTGGGTGGGTTCGGCGAGCAGTACTTC.

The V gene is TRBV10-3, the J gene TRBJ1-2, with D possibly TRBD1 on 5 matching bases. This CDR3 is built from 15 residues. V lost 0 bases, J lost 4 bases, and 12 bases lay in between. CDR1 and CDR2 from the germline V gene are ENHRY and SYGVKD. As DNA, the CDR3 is TGTGCCATCAGTGAGTCAGTTGGGGACCCCTATGGCTACACCTTC. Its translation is CAISESVGDPYGYTF.

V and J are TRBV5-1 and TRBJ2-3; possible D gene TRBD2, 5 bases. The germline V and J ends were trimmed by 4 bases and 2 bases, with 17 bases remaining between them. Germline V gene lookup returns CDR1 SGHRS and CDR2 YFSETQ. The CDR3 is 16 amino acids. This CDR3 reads CASSLGASRVTDTQYF. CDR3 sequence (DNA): TGCGCCAGCAGCCTAGGCGCCTCGCGGGTCACAGATACGCAGTATTTT.

The CDR3 DNA sequence: TGTGCCAGCGGGGAAAGGGCCTACGAGCAGTACTTC. Translation gives CASGERAYEQYF. This chain links TRBV19 with TRBJ2-7, with D possibly matching TRBD2 (5 bases). CDR1 is LNHDA and CDR2 is SQIVND in the germline V gene (reference sequence). V lost 9 bases to trimming and J lost 2 bases, with 11 bases between them. CDR3 size: 12 residues.

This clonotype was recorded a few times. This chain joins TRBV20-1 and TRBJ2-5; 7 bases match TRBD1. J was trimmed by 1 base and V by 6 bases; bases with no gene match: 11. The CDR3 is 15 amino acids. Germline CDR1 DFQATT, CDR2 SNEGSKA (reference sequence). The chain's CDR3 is CSAQGQAGRQETQYF. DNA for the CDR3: TGCAGTGCCCAAGGACAGGCAGGCCGCCAAGAGACCCAGTACTTC.

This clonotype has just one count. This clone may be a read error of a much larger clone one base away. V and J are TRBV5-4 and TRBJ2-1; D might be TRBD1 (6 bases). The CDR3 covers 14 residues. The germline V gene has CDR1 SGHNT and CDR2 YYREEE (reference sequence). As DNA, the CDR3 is TGTGCCAGCAGTCCACGACAGGTTGTCAATGAGCAGTCCTTC. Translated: CASSPRQVVNEQSF.

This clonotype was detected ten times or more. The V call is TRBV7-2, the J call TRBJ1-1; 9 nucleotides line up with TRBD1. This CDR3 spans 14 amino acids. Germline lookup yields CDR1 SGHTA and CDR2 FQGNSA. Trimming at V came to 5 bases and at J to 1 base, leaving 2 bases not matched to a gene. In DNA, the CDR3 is TGTGCCAGCAGCCTGGGACAGGGGAACACTGAAGCTTTCTTT. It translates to CASSLGQGNTEAFF.

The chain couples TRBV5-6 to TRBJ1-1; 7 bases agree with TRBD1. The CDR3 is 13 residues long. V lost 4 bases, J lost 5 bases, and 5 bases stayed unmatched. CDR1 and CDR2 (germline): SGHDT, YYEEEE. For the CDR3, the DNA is TGTGCCAGCAGCGGAACAGGGGTAACTGAAGCTTTCTTT. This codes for CASSGTGVTEAFF.

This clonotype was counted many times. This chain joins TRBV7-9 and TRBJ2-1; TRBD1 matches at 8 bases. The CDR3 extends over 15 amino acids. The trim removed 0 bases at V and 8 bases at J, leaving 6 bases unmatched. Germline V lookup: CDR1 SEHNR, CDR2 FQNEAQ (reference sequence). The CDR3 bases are TGTGCCAGCAGCTTAGCCGGGACAGGTAACTATGAGCAGTTCTTC. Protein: CASSLAGTGNYEQFF.